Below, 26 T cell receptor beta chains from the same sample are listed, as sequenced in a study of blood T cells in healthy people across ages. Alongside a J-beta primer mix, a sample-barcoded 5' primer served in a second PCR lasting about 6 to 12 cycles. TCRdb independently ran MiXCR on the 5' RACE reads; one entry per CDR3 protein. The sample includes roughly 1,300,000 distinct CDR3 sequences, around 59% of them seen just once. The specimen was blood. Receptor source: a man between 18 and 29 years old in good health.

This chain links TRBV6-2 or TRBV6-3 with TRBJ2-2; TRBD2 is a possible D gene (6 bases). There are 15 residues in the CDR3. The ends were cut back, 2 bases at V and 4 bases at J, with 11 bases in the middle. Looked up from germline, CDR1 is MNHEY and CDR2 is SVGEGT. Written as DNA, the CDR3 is TGTGCCAGCAGTTACGCTAGCGAGTCCACCGGGGAGCTGTTTTTT. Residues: CASSYASESTGELFF.

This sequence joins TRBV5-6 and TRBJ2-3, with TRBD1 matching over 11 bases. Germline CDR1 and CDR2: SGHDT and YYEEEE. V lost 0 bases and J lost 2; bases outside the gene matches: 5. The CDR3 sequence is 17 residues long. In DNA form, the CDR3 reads TGTGCCAGCAGCTTGGTGCGGACAGGGGGCCCCACAGATACGCAGTATTTT. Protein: CASSLVRTGGPTDTQYF.

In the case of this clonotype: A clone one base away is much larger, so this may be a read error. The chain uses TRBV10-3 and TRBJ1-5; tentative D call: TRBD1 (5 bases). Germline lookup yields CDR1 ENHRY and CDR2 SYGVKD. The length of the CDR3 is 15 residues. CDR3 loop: CAFRRPKGQDQPQHF. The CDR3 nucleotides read TGTGCCTTCAGGCGGCCAAAGGGGCAAGATCAGCCCCAGCATTTT.

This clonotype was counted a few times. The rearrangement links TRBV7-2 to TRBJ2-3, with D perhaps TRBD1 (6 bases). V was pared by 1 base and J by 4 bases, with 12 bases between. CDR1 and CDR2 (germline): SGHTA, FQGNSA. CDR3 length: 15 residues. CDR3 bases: TGTGCCAGCAGCTTAGATAACAGGGTGGCAGATACGCAGTATTTT. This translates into CASSLDNRVADTQYF.

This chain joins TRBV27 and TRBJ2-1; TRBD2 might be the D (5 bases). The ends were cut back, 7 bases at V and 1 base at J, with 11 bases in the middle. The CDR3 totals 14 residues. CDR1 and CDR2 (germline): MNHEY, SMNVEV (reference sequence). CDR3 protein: CASMRENSYNEQFF. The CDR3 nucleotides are TGTGCCAGCATGAGGGAAAATTCCTACAATGAGCAGTTCTTC.

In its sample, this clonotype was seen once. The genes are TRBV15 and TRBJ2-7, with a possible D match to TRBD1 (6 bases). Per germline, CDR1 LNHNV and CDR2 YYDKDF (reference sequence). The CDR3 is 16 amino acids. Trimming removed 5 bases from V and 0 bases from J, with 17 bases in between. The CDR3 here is CATSGTPTGFSYEQYF. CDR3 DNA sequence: TGTGCCACCAGCGGCACTCCGACAGGCTTCTCCTACGAGCAGTACTTC. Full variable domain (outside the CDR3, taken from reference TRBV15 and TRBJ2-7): DAMVIQNPRYQVTQFGKPVTLSCSQTLNHNVMYWYQQKSSQAPKLLFHYYDKDFNNEADTPDNFQSRRPNTSFCFLDIRSPGLGDTAMYLCATSGTPTGFSYEQYFGPGTRLTVT.

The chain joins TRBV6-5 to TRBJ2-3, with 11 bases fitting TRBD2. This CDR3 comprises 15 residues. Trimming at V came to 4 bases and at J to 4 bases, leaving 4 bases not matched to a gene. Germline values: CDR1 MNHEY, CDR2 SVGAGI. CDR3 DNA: TGTGCCAGCAGTTCAGTTAGCGGGGGGGCAGATACGCAGTATTTT. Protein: CASSSVSGGADTQYF.

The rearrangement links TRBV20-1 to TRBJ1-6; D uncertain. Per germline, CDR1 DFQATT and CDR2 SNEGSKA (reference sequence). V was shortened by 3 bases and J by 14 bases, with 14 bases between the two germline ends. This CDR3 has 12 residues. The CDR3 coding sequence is TGCAGTGCTAGTCCGAAGGCGTGGGCCCTCCACTTT. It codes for CSASPKAWALHF.

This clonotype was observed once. This chain's CDR3 is CASSLEFGQAYTEAFF. CDR3 coding DNA: TGTGCCAGCAGCTTAGAGTTCGGGCAGGCGTACACTGAAGCTTTCTTT. The chain is built from TRBV7-6 and TRBJ1-1; D gene uncertain. This CDR3 comprises 16 residues. The ends were cut back, 1 base at V and 3 bases at J, with 15 bases in the middle. In germline, CDR1 is SGHVS, CDR2 FNYEAQ.

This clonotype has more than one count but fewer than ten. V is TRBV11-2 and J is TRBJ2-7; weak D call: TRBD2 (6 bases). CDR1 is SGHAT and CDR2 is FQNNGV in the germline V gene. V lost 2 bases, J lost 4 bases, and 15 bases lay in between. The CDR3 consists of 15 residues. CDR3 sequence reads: CASSLHGGLMYEQYF. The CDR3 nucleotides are TGTGCCAGCAGCTTACACGGGGGTTTGATGTACGAGCAGTACTTC.

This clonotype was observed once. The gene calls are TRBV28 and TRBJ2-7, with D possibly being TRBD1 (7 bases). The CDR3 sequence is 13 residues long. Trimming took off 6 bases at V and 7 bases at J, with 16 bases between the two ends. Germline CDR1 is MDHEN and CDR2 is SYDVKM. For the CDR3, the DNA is TGTGCCAGCAGAAAACAGGGGAGGAATGAGCAGTACTTC. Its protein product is CASRKQGRNEQYF.

This CDR3 is CASSQGTPYGYTF. In nucleotides, the CDR3 is TGTGCCAGCAGCCAAGGGACACCCTATGGCTACACCTTC. The V gene is TRBV14, the J gene TRBJ1-2; D perhaps matches TRBD1 (5 bases). With 1 base removed from V and 4 bases from J, the gap between germline ends came to 7 bases. The germline V gene has CDR1 SGHDN and CDR2 FVKESK. This CDR3 has 13 residues.

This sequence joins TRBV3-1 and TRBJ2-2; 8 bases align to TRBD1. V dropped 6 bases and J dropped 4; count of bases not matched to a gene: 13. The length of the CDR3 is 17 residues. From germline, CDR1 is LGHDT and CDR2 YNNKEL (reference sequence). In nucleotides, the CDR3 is TGTGCCAGCAGTTATTGGAACGGACAGGGCGGCACCGGGGAGCTGTTTTTT. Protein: CASSYWNGQGGTGELFF.

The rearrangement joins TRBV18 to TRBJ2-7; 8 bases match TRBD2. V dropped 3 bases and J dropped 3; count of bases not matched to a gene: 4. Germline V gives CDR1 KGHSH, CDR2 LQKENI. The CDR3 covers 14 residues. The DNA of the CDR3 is TGTGCCAGCTCACCGCCGGGACTAGACTACGAGCAGTACTTC. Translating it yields CASSPPGLDYEQYF.

The CDR3 sequence is CASKQQGGREKLFF. The CDR3 DNA follows: TGTGCCAGCAAACAACAGGGGGGTCGGGAAAAACTGTTTTTT. This rearrangement joins TRBV12-3 or TRBV12-4 to TRBJ1-4; 8 nucleotides align to TRBD1. This CDR3 is 14 amino acids long. V lost 7 bases and J lost 8; bases outside the gene matches: 9.

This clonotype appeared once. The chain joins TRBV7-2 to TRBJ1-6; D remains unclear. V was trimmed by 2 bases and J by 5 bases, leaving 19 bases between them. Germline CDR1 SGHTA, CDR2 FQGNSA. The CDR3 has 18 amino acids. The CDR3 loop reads CASSLRPQAAGDNSPLHF. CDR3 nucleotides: TGTGCCAGCAGCTTAAGACCCCAGGCGGCAGGAGATAATTCACCCCTCCACTTT.

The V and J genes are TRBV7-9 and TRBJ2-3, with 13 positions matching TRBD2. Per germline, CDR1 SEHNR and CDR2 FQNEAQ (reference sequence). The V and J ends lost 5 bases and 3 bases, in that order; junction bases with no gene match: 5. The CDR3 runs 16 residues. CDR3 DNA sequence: TGTGCCAGCAGCGCACTAGCGGGGGGGCCGACAGATACGCAGTATTTT. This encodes CASSALAGGPTDTQYF.

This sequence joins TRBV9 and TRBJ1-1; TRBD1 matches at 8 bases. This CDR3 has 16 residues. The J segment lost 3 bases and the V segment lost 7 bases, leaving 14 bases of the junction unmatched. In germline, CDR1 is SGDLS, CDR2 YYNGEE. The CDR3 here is CASGEAGDRLDTEAFF. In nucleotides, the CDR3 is TGTGCCAGCGGCGAGGCGGGGGACAGGTTGGACACTGAAGCTTTCTTT.

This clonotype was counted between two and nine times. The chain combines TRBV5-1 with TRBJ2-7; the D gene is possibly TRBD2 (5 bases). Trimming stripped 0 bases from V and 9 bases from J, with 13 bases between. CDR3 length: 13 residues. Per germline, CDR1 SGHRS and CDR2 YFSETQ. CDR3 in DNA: TGCGCCAGCAGCTTGGAGGCCAGCGGCGTGCAGTACTTC. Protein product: CASSLEASGVQYF.

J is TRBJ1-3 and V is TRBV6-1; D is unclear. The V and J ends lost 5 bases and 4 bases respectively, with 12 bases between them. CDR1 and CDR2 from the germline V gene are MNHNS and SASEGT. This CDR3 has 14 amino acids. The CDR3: CASSPHVTGNTIYF. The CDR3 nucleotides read TGTGCCAGCAGTCCCCACGTTACCGGAAACACCATATATTTT.

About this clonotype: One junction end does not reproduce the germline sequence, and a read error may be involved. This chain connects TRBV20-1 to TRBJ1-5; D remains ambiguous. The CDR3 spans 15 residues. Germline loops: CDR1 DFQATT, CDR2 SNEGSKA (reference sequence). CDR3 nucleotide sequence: TGCAGTGCCAGAGCTCGGGGTCTAAGCAATCAGCCCCAGCATTTT. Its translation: CSARARGLSNQPQHF.

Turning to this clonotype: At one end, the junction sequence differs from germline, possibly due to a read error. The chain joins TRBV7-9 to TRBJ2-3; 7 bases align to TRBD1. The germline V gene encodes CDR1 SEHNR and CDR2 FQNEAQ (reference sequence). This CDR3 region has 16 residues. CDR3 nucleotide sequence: TGTGCCAGCAGCTTAGGAGACAGGGTGAGGACAGATGCGCAGTATTTT. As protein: CASSLGDRVRTDAQYF.

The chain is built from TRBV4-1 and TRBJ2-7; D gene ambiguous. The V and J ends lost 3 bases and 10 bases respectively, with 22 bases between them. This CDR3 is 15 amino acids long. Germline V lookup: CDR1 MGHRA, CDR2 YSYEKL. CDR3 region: CASSQIASLQGYQYF. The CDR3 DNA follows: TGCGCCAGCAGCCAGATTGCATCACTGCAAGGTTATCAGTACTTC.

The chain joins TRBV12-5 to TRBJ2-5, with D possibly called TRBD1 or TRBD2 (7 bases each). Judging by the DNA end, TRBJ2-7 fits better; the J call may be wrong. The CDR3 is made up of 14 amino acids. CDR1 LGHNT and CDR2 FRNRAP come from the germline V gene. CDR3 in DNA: TGTGCTAGTGGTGTGCCCCAGGGGGGGCACGAGCAGTACTTC. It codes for CASGVPQGGHEQYF.

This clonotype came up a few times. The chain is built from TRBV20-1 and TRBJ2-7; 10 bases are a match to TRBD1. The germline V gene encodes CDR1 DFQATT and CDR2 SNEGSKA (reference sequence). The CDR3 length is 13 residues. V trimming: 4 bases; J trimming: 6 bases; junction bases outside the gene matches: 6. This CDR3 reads CSAILGTGVEQYF. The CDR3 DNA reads TGCAGTGCTATCCTCGGGACAGGGGTCGAGCAGTACTTC.

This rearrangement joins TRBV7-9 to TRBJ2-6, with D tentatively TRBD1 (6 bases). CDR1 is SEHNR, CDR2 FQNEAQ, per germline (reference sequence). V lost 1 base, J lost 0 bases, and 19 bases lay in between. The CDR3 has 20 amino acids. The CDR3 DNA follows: TGTGCCAGCAGCTTAGGACAGGTTGTATCAGGTGGCTCTGGGGCCAACGTCCTGACTTTC. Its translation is CASSLGQVVSGGSGANVLTF.